The 4 T cell receptor beta chains below come from one sample, sequenced in a study of identical twins. TCRdb independently ran MiXCR on the 5' RACE reads; one entry per CDR3 protein. The sample yields 200,000 to 250,000 distinct CDR3 sequences, roughly a tenth seen once. The source material was memory T cells sorted from blood. These receptors were obtained from a man aged 50 to 60 in good health.

At least ten counts were recorded for this clonotype. This chain connects TRBV5-1 to TRBJ2-5; 7 bases fit TRBD1. J gave up 0 bases and V 4 bases, and 6 bases lay outside the gene matches. This CDR3 comprises 15 residues. Germline V gene data show CDR1 as SGHRS and CDR2 as YFSETQ. In nucleotides, the CDR3 is TGCGCCAGCAGCCCTTCGGGACAGAACCAAGAGACCCAGTACTTC. It translates to CASSPSGQNQETQYF.

This clonotype has more than one count but fewer than ten. The rearrangement joins TRBV25-1 to TRBJ1-4; a possible D gene is TRBD1 (5 bases). Deletions cut 0 bases from V and 6 bases from J, with 11 bases between. This CDR3 contains 15 residues. Germline CDR1 and CDR2: MGHDK and SYGVNS. CDR3 DNA sequence: TGTGCCAGCAGTGAATATTCCACGGGGGATGAAAAACTGTTTTTT. Its translation: CASSEYSTGDEKLFF.

This clonotype was recorded at least ten times. The chain couples TRBV30 to TRBJ2-6; D is undetermined. Germline V lookup: CDR1 GTSNPN, CDR2 SVGIG (reference sequence). V was cut by 0 bases and J by 0 bases, with 6 bases left in between. CDR3 length equals 15 residues. CDR3: CAWSVLGSGANVLTF. The CDR3 DNA reads TGTGCCTGGAGTGTCTTGGGCTCTGGGGCCAACGTCCTGACTTTC.

J is TRBJ1-5 and V is TRBV19, with D tentatively TRBD1 (6 bases). Germline assignment: CDR1 LNHDA and CDR2 SQIVND (reference sequence). V shed 5 bases and J shed 2 bases, with 13 bases lying between them. The CDR3 runs 15 residues. The CDR3 region has the DNA TGTGCCAGTAGTCAAACAGGGAGGGGCAATCAGCCCCAGCATTTT. As protein: CASSQTGRGNQPQHF.